Sequencing of this TCR beta chain was carried out in a study of blood T cell repertoires in COVID-19. Study in general: Spain, Italy and the United States supplied samples that represented acute and convalescent COVID-19.

V gave up 5 bases and J gave up 3 bases; unmatched junction bases: 4. Germline V lookup: CDR1 MNHEY, CDR2 SVGAGI. This CDR3 is built from 14 residues. Sequenced by immunoSEQ multiplex PCR; TCRdb stores in-frame clones only, minus some. The sample has some 87,000 clones, around four fifths seen once. Specimen: peripheral blood. The receptor comes from a woman in her seventies with active or convalescent COVID-19. The rearrangement links TRBV6-5 to TRBJ2-3; TRBD2 aligns across 8 bases. The CDR3 loop reads CASSLQRGTDTQYF. CDR3 coding DNA: TGTGCCAGCAGTCTACAGCGGGGGACAGATACGCAGTATTTT.